The 24 T cell receptor beta chains presented below share a single source sample, sequenced in a study of cytomegalovirus exposure and HLA in healthy donors. PCR employed 60 Vbeta and 13 Jbeta primers. Generated by immunoSEQ multiplex PCR, the TCRdb table keeps only in-frame clones and is missing some. The repertoire includes 220,000 or so clones, 65% to 85% of them detected once, and 1.5% to 2% sits in the top ten. The sequencing sample was made of PBMCs. These TCRs come from a man aged 50-60 years in good health and CMV-seronegative.

The rearrangement uses TRBV7-2 and TRBJ2-7; 10 bases align to TRBD1. Germline V CDR1 and CDR2: SGHTA, FQGNSA. CDR3 length equals 15 residues. The V and J ends lost 1 base and 4 bases, in that order; junction bases with no gene match: 4. In DNA, the CDR3 is TGTGCCAGCAGCTTAGTAGGACAGGGGGGTTACGAGCAGTACTTC. Translated, it gives CASSLVGQGGYEQYF.

The rearrangement uses TRBV13 and TRBJ2-1, with D tentatively TRBD2 (5 bases). Trimming took off 5 bases at V and 5 bases at J, with 10 bases between the two ends. Germline V gene lookup returns CDR1 PRHDT and CDR2 FYEKMQ (reference sequence). CDR3 length: 13 amino acids. The CDR3 DNA reads TGTGCCAGCAGCGCTGAGGAGGACAATGAGCAGTTCTTC. Protein sequence: CASSAEEDNEQFF.

This clone was seen a single time. This chain links TRBV7-9 with TRBJ2-5, with 8 bases lining up with TRBD2. The J call may be mistaken, given a closer DNA end match to TRBJ2-7. The CDR3 sequence is 14 residues long. CDR1 and CDR2 (germline): SEHNR, FQNEAQ (reference sequence). CDR3 protein: CASSSGLGAYEQYF. The DNA for the CDR3 is TGTGCCAGCAGCTCGGGACTAGGCGCCTACGAGCAGTACTTC.

The chain uses TRBV5-1 and TRBJ2-3; 7 nucleotides agree with TRBD2. Trimming at V came to 1 base and at J to 1 base, leaving 12 bases not matched to a gene. Germline V CDR1 and CDR2: SGHRS, YFSETQ. This CDR3 region has 18 residues. The CDR3 DNA reads as TGCGCCAGCAGCTTGATCGCTAGCGGAGGGGAGGGCACAGATACGCAGTATTTT. It encodes CASSLIASGGEGTDTQYF.

The chain joins TRBV28 to TRBJ2-7; TRBD2 might be the D (7 bases). V was shortened by 6 bases and J by 0 bases, with 12 bases between the two germline ends. CDR1 and CDR2 from the germline V gene are MDHEN and SYDVKM. The CDR3 is made up of 14 amino acids. As DNA, the CDR3 is TGTGCCAGCAGAAGGGGGGGTTCCTCCTACGAGCAGTACTTC. It translates to CASRRGGSSYEQYF.

The chain recombines TRBV23-1 with TRBJ2-7, with a weak D call TRBD1 (6 bases). TRBV23-1 is an ORF, and what it does is uncertain. Trimming pared 1 base from V and 2 bases from J, leaving 18 bases between. There are 17 residues in the CDR3. Here the CDR3 reads CASSQWISGTSTYEQYF. CDR3 nucleotide sequence: TGCGCCAGCAGTCAATGGATTTCCGGGACATCGACCTACGAGCAGTACTTC.

This clone was seen a few times. This sequence joins TRBV5-1 and TRBJ2-7, with D possibly being TRBD1 (6 bases). Trimming shortened V by 0 bases and J by 4 bases, and 17 bases separated the two germline ends. The CDR3 is 16 residues long. In germline, CDR1 is SGHRS, CDR2 YFSETQ. The CDR3 region is CASSLGTASAWYEQYF. The CDR3 DNA sequence: TGCGCCAGCAGCTTGGGGACAGCCTCCGCTTGGTACGAGCAGTACTTC.

The chain carries TRBV5-6 and TRBJ2-5; D is perhaps TRBD1 (5 bases). Germline assignment: CDR1 SGHDT and CDR2 YYEEEE. Trimming pared 4 bases from V and 5 bases from J, leaving 15 bases between. CDR3 length equals 14 residues. In DNA form, the CDR3 reads TGTGCCAGCAGCAATATCGGGCCAGGGGAGACCCAGTACTTC. Translating it yields CASSNIGPGETQYF.

This chain joins TRBV5-1 and TRBJ2-3, with 10 bases that match TRBD1. There are 16 residues in the CDR3. The trim removed 3 bases at V and 5 bases at J, leaving 9 bases unmatched. Germline-derived CDR1 and CDR2 are SGHRS and YFSETQ. The CDR3 coding sequence is TGCGCCAGCAGCTCCACCCTCGGACAGGGGGAAGATACGCAGTATTTT. Translation: CASSSTLGQGEDTQYF.

V is TRBV11-2 and J is TRBJ2-2, with TRBD2 identical over 8 bases. With 2 bases clipped from V and 4 bases from J, the junction kept 3 bases outside the gene matches. The CDR3 covers 15 residues. The germline gives CDR1 SGHAT, CDR2 FQNNGV. The CDR3 DNA sequence: TGTGCCAGCAGCTTAAGTACTAGCGGCACCGGGGAGCTGTTTTTT. Translating gives CASSLSTSGTGELFF. The whole variable domain, filled in from reference TRBV11-2 and TRBJ2-2, reads EAGVAQSPRYKIIEKRQSVAFWCNPISGHATLYWYQQILGQGPKLLIQFQNNGVVDDSQLPKDRFSAERLKGVDSTLKIQPAKLEDSAVYLCASSLSTSGTGELFFGEGSRLTVL.

The rearrangement joins TRBV6-5 to TRBJ2-7; the match to TRBD2 covers 8 bases. Germline values: CDR1 MNHEY, CDR2 SVGAGI. Trimming removed 4 bases from V and 1 base from J; junction bases left unmatched: 6. The length of the CDR3 is 15 residues. CDR3 bases: TGTGCCAGCAGTTCCAGCGGGAGTGGATCCTACGAGCAGTACTTC. Its protein product is CASSSSGSGSYEQYF.

The V gene is TRBV9, the J gene TRBJ2-2; 9 bases line up with TRBD1. Germline CDR1 SGDLS, CDR2 YYNGEE. V trimming: 3 bases; J trimming: 4 bases; junction bases outside the gene matches: 4. CDR3 length: 15 amino acids. The CDR3 bases are TGTGCCAGCAGCGCCGGACAGGGGAGCACCGGGGAGCTGTTTTTT. Protein sequence: CASSAGQGSTGELFF. The variable domain in full, completed from reference TRBV9 and TRBJ2-2, reads DSGVTQTPKHLITATGQRVTLRCSPRSGDLSVYWYQQSLDQGLQFLIQYYNGEERAKGNILERFSAQQFPDLHSELNLSSLELGDSALYFCASSAGQGSTGELFFGEGSRLTVL.

The chain joins TRBV2 to TRBJ1-5, with TRBD1 matching 8 bases. Per the germline V gene, CDR1 is SNHLY and CDR2 is FYNNEI. The CDR3 has 12 residues. J lost 3 bases, V lost 10 bases, and 2 bases had no gene match. The CDR3 reads CATGGLNQPQHF. The CDR3 DNA sequence: TGTGCCACAGGGGGCCTCAATCAGCCCCAGCATTTT.

This sequence joins TRBV7-2 and TRBJ2-7; weak D call: TRBD2 (6 bases). Germline V gene lookup returns CDR1 SGHTA and CDR2 FQGNSA. This CDR3 contains 16 residues. V lost 7 bases and J 3 bases, leaving 22 bases between the germline ends. DNA for the CDR3: TGTGCCAGCACCCCCGGGGGAGGCCTTCCGAACTACGAGCAGTACTTC. It specifies CASTPGGGLPNYEQYF.

In this sample, this clone turned up a few times. The chain combines TRBV7-9 with TRBJ2-5; 8 bases are shared with TRBD1. The J call may be in error: the DNA end matches TRBJ2-7 better. This CDR3 contains 16 residues. The V gene's germline CDR1 is SEHNR and CDR2 FQNEAQ (reference sequence). The CDR3 DNA is TGTGCCAGCAGCTTAGTCGACGGACAGGGCGCCTACGAGCAGTACTTC. Translated: CASSLVDGQGAYEQYF.

The chain is built from TRBV18 and TRBJ2-7; tentative D call: TRBD1 (6 bases). V shed 1 base and J shed 0 bases, with 19 bases lying between them. CDR3 size: 18 residues. CDR1 KGHSH and CDR2 LQKENI come from the germline V gene. CDR3: CASSPLAGVKGSSYEQYF. For the CDR3, the DNA is TGTGCCAGCTCACCACTGGCAGGGGTAAAAGGTAGCTCCTACGAGCAGTACTTC.

This clone occurred a few times. The chain has TRBV10-1 and TRBJ2-1, with 10 bases identical to TRBD2. V was clipped by 5 bases and J by 3 bases; unmatched bases: 4. The CDR3 is 15 amino acids. Germline CDR1 WNHNN, CDR2 SYGVQD (reference sequence). This chain's CDR3 is CASSPGTSDYNEQFF. In DNA, the CDR3 is TGCGCCAGCAGTCCCGGGACTAGCGACTACAATGAGCAGTTCTTC.

The rearrangement links TRBV28 to TRBJ2-4; 13 bases line up with TRBD2. Germline-derived CDR1 and CDR2 are MDHEN and SYDVKM. The CDR3 sequence is 17 residues long. With 5 bases clipped from V and 1 base from J, the junction kept 5 bases outside the gene matches. CDR3 DNA: TGTGCCAGCAGTCCAGGACTAGCGGGAGTTGCCAAAAACATTCAGTACTTC. Translating it yields CASSPGLAGVAKNIQYF.

This chain joins TRBV9 and TRBJ2-2, with D possibly matching TRBD1 (6 bases). V lost 2 bases and J 0 bases, leaving 8 bases between the germline ends. CDR1 is SGDLS, CDR2 YYNGEE, per germline. This CDR3 spans 15 amino acids. This chain's CDR3 is CASSVGTPNTGELFF. CDR3 DNA: TGTGCCAGCAGCGTTGGGACACCGAACACCGGGGAGCTGTTTTTT. Variable domain in full (rest from reference TRBV9 and TRBJ2-2): DSGVTQTPKHLITATGQRVTLRCSPRSGDLSVYWYQQSLDQGLQFLIQYYNGEERAKGNILERFSAQQFPDLHSELNLSSLELGDSALYFCASSVGTPNTGELFFGEGSRLTVL.

In its sample, this clone was seen a few times. The rearrangement joins TRBV5-1 to TRBJ2-1; 13 nucleotides line up with TRBD2. The CDR3 totals 19 residues. With 0 bases clipped from V and 0 bases from J, the junction kept 6 bases outside the gene matches. CDR1 SGHRS and CDR2 YFSETQ come from the germline V gene. The DNA of the CDR3 is TGCGCCAGCAGCTTGGTCCCACTAGCGGGAGGGGGCTCCTACAATGAGCAGTTCTTC. Translation: CASSLVPLAGGGSYNEQFF.

This clone was seen a few times. The chain couples TRBV7-2 to TRBJ2-5; tentative D call: TRBD1 (5 bases). The CDR3 loop spans 14 amino acids. The germline CDR1 and CDR2 sequences are SGHTA and FQGNSA. Trimming pared 4 bases from V and 7 bases from J, leaving 16 bases between. CDR3 loop: CASSWGPSSGTQYF. CDR3 nucleotide sequence: TGTGCCAGCAGCTGGGGCCCGTCATCTGGGACCCAGTACTTC.

The chain joins TRBV6-8 to TRBJ2-7, with D possibly being TRBD1 (6 bases). Looked up from germline, CDR1 is MNHGY and CDR2 is SAAAGT. Between the trimmed V and J ends, which lost 7 bases and 0 bases, there was a span of 16 bases. The CDR3 spans 15 residues. The CDR3 region is CASIIVRDISYEQYF. The CDR3 DNA follows: TGTGCCAGCATTATCGTCCGGGACATCTCCTACGAGCAGTACTTC.

The table lists this clone with a few counts. CDR3 in DNA: TGTGCCAGCAAAAAATACAGAGAGAACACTGAAGCTTTCTTT. It yields the protein CASKKYRENTEAFF. This chain connects TRBV28 to TRBJ1-1, with D uncertain. Between the trimmed V and J ends, which lost 7 bases and 1 base, there was a span of 13 bases. CDR1 is MDHEN, CDR2 SYDVKM, per germline. The CDR3 is 14 amino acids.

The chain combines TRBV30 with TRBJ1-1; 8 bases are a match to TRBD1. V gave up 0 bases and J gave up 1 base; unmatched junction bases: 4. There are 15 residues in the CDR3. Germline V gives CDR1 GTSNPN, CDR2 SVGIG (reference sequence). CDR3 sequence: CAWSVGDRRNTEAFF. CDR3 coding DNA: TGTGCCTGGAGTGTGGGGGACAGGAGGAACACTGAAGCTTTCTTT.